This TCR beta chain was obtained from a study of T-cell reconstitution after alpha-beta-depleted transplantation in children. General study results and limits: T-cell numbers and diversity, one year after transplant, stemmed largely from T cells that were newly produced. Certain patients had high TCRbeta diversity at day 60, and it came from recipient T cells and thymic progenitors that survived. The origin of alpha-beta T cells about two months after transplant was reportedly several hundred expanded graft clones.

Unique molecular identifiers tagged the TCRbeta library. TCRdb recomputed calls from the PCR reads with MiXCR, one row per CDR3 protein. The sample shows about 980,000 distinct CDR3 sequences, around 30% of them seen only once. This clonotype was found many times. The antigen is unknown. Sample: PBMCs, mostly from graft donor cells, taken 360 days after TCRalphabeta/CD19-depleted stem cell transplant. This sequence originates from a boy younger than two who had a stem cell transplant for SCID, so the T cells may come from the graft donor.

CDR3 DNA: TGTGCCAGCGCCGACAGGGGGCCCAAAAACATTCAGTACTTC. Translating gives CASADRGPKNIQYF. The rearrangement uses TRBV28 and TRBJ2-4, with TRBD1 matching 10 bases. The length of the CDR3 is 14 residues. Germline V gene data show CDR1 as MDHEN and CDR2 as SYDVKM. The trim removed 8 bases at V and 2 bases at J, leaving 3 bases unmatched.